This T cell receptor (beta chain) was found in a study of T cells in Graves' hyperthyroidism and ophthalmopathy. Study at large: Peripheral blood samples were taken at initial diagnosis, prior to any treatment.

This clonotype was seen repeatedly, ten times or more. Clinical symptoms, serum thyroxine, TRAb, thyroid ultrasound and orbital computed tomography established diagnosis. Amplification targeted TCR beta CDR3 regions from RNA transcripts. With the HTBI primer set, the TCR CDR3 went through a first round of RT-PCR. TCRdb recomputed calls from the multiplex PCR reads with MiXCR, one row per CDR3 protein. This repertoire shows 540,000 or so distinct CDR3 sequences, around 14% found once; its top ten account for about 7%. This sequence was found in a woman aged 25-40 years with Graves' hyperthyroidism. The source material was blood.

CDR3 sequence reads: CASRQTWETQYF. The CDR3 nucleotides are TGTGCCAGCAGACAGACTTGGGAGACCCAGTACTTC. The J gene is TRBJ2-5, the V gene TRBV7-9; D gene unclear. The germline V and J ends were trimmed by 6 bases and 5 bases, with 10 bases remaining between them. CDR1 is SEHNR and CDR2 is FQNEAQ in the germline V gene (reference sequence). The CDR3 runs to 12 residues.